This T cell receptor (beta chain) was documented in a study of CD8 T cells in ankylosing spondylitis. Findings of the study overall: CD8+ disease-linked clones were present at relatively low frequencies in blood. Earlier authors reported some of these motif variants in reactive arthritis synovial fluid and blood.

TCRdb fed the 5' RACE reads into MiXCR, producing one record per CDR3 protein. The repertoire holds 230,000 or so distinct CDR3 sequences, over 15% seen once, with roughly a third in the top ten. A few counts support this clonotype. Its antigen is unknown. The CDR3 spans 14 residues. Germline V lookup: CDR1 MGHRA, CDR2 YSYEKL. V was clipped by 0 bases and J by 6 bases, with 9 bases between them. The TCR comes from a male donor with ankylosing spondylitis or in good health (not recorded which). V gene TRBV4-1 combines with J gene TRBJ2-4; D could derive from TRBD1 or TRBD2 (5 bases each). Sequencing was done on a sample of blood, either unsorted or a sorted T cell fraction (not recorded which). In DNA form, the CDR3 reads TGCGCCAGCAGCCAAGATGGGACCATAAACATTCAGTACTTC. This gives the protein CASSQDGTINIQYF.